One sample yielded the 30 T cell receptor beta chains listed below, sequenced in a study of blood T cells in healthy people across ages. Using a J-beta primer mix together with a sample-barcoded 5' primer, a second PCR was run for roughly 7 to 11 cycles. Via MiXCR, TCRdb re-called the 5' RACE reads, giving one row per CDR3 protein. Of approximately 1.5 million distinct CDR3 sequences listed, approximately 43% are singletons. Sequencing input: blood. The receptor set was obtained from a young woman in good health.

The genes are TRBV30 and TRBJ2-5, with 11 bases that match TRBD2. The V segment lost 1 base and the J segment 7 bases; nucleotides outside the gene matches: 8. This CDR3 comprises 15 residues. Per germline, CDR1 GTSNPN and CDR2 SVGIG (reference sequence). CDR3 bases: TGTGCCTGGAGTGCCCTAGCGGGGGGTTTTGCGACCCAGTACTTC. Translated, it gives CAWSALAGGFATQYF.

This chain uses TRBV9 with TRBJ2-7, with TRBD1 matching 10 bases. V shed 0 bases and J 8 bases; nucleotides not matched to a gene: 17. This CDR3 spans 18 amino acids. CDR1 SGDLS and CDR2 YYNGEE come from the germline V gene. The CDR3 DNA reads TGTGCCAGCAGCGTAGCAACGGGGCCGGGACAGGGGCAGTCTAAGCAGTACTTC. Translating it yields CASSVATGPGQGQSKQYF.

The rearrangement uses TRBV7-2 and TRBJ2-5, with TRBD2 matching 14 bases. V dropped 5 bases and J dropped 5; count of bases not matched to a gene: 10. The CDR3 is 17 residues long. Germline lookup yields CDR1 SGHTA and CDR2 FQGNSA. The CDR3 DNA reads TGTGCCAGCAGCCCAGGGACTAGCGGGGGCGGAGAGGAGACCCAGTACTTC. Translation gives CASSPGTSGGGEETQYF.

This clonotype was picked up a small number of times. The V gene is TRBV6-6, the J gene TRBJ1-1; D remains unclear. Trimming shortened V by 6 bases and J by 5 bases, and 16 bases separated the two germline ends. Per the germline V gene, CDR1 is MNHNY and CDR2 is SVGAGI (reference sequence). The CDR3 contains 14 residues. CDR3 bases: TGTGCCAGCAGCCGAACGACCCAATGGACTGAAGCTTTCTTT. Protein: CASSRTTQWTEAFF.

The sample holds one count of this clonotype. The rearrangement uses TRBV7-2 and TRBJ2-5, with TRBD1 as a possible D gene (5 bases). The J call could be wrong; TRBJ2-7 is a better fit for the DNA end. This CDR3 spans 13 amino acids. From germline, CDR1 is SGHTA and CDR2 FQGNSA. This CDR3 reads CASSGAGHCEQYF. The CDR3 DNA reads TGTGCCAGCAGCGGGGCAGGTCACTGCGAGCAGTACTTC.

The DNA for the CDR3 is TGTGCCAGCAGCTCCAGAGGGGGGAATGAAAAACTGTTTTTT. Its protein is CASSSRGGNEKLFF. The rearrangement links TRBV7-9 to TRBJ1-4, with a tentative D call TRBD1 (6 bases). CDR1 SEHNR and CDR2 FQNEAQ come from the germline V gene (reference sequence). The CDR3 has 14 residues. V was shortened by 4 bases and J by 5 bases, with 11 bases between the two germline ends.

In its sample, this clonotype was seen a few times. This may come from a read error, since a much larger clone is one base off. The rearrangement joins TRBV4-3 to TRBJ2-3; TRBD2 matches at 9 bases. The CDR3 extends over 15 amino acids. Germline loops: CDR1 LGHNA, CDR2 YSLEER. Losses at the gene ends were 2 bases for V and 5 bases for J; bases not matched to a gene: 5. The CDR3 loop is CASSQLREGIDTQYF. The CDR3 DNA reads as TGCGCCAGCAGCCAACTGCGGGAGGGCATAGATACGCAGTATTTT.

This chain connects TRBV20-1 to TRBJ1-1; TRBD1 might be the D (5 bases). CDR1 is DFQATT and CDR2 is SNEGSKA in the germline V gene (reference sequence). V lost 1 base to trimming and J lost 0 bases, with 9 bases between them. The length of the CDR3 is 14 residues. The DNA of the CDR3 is TGCAGTGCTAGAGGACAGACAATGAACACTGAAGCTTTCTTT. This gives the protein CSARGQTMNTEAFF.

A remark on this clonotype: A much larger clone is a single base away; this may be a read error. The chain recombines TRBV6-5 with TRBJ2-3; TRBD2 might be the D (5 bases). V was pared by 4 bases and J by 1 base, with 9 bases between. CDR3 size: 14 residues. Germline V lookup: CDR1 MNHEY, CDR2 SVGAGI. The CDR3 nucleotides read TGTGCCAGCAGTTCTTGGCGGGGCACAGATACGCAGTATTTT. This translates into CASSSWRGTDTQYF.

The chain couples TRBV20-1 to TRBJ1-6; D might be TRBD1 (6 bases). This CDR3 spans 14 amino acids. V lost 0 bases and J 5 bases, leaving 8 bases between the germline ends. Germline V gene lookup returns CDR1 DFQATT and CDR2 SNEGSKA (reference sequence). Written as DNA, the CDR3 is TGCAGTGCTAGAGACCCAGGGGATAATTCACCCCTCCACTTT. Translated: CSARDPGDNSPLHF.

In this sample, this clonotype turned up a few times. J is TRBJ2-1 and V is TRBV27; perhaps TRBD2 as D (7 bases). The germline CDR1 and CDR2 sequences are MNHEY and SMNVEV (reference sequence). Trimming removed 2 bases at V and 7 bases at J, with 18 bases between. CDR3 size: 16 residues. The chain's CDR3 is CASSLRQASGSNEQFF. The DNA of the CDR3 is TGTGCCAGCAGTTTAAGACAGGCTAGCGGTTCGAATGAGCAGTTCTTC.

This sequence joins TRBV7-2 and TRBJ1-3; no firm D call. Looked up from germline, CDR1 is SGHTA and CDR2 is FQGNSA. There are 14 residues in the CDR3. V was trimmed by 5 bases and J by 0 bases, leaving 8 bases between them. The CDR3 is CASSTLFSGNTIYF. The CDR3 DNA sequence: TGTGCCAGCAGCACCTTATTCTCTGGAAACACCATATATTTT.

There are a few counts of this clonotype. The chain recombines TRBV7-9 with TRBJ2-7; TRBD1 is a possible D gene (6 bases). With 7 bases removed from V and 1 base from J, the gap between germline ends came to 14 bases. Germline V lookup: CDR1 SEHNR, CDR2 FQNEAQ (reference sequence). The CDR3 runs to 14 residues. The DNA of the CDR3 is TGTGCCAGCACCAAATCTGGGACATCCTACGAGCAGTACTTC. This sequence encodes CASTKSGTSYEQYF.

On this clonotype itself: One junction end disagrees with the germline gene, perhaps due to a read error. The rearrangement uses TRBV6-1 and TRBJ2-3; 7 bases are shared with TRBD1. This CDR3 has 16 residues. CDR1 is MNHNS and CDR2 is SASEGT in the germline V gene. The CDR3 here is CASSPWTGPSTDTQYF. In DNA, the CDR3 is TGTGCCAGCAGTCCATGGACAGGTCCTAGCACAGACACGCAGTATTTT.

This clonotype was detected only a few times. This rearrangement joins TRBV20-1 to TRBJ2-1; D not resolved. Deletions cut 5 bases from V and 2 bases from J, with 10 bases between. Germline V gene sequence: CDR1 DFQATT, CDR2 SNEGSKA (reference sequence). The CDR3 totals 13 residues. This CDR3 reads CSALLGTYNEQFF. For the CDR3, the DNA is TGCAGTGCTTTACTGGGGACCTACAATGAGCAGTTCTTC.

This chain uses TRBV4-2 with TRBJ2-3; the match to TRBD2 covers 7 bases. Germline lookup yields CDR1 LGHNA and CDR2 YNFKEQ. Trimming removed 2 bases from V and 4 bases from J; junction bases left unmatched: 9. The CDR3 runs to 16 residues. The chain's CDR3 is CASSQTGTISADTQYF. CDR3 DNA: TGTGCCAGCAGCCAAACCGGGACTATCTCCGCAGATACGCAGTATTTT.

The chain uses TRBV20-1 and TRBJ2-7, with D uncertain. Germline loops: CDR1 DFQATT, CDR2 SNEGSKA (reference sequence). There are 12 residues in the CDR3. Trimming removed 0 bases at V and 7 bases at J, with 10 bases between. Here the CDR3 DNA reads TGCAGTGCTAGAGACAGGAGTAGGGAGCAGTACTTC. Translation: CSARDRSREQYF.

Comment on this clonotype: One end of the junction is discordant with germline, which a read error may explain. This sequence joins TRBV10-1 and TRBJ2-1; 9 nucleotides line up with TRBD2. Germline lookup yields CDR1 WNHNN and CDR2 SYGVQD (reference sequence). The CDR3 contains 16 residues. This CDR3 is CATSLSGGSSYNEQFF. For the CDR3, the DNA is TGCGCCACCAGTTTGAGCGGGGGGAGCTCCTACAATGAGCAGTTCTTC.

In DNA, the CDR3 is TGTGCCAGCAGTGCCGGGGGGGGCGATCAGCCCCAGCATTTT. This encodes CASSAGGGDQPQHF. The chain uses TRBV25-1 and TRBJ1-5, with D possibly being TRBD1 (6 bases). The CDR3 loop spans 14 amino acids. Per the germline V gene, CDR1 is MGHDK and CDR2 is SYGVNS. Trimming stripped 4 bases from V and 5 bases from J, with 12 bases between.

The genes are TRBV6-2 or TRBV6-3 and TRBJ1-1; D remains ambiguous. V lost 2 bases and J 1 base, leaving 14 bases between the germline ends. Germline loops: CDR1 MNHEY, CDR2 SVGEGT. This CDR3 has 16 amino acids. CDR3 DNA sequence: TGTGCCAGCAGTTACGGGCGGATCGGGAAGAACACTGAAGCTTTCTTT. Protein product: CASSYGRIGKNTEAFF.

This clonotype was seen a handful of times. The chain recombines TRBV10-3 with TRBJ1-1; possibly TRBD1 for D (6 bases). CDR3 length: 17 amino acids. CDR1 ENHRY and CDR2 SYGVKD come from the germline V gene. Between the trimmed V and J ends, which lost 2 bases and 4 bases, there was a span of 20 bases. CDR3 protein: CAISEILNVGRGTEAFF. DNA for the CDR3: TGTGCCATCAGTGAGATTTTGAACGTCGGCAGGGGCACTGAAGCTTTCTTT.

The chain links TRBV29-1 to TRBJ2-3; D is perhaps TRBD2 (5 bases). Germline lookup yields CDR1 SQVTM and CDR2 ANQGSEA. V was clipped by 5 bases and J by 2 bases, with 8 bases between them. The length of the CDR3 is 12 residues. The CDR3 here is CSVTGSTDTQYF. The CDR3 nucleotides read TGCAGCGTTACGGGGTCCACAGATACGCAGTATTTT.

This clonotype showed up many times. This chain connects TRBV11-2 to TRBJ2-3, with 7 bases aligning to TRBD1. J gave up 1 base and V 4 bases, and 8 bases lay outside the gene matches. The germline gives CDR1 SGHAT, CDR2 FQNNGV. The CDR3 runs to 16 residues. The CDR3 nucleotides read TGTGCCAGCAGCTCCGTCTCAGGGGGAGGCACAGATACGCAGTATTTT. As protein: CASSSVSGGGTDTQYF.

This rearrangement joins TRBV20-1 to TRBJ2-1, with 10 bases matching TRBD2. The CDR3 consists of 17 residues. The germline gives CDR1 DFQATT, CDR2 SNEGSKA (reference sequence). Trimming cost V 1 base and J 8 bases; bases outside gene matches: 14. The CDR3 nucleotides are TGCAGTGCTAGAGGGGTGGTAGCGGGAGGTCAGAGAGATGAGCAGTTCTTC. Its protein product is CSARGVVAGGQRDEQFF.

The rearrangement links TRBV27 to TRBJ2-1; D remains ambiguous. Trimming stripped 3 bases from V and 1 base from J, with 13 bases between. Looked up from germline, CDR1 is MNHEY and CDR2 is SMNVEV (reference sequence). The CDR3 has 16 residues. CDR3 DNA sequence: TGTGCCAGCAGTTTGAGCGCTGGGAAATCCTACAATGAGCAGTTCTTC. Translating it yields CASSLSAGKSYNEQFF.

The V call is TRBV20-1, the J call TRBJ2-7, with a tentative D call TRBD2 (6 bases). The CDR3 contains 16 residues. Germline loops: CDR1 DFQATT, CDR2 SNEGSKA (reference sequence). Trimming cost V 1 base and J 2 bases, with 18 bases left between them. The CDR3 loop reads CSARGKARDLPYEQYF. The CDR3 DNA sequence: TGCAGTGCTAGAGGAAAAGCGCGGGATCTACCCTACGAGCAGTACTTC.

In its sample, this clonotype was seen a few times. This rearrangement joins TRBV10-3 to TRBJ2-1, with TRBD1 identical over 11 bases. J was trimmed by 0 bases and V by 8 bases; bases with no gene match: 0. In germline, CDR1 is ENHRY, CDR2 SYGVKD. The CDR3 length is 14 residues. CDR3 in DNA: TGTGCCATCGGGACAGGGGGCTCCTACAATGAGCAGTTCTTC. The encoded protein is CAIGTGGSYNEQFF.

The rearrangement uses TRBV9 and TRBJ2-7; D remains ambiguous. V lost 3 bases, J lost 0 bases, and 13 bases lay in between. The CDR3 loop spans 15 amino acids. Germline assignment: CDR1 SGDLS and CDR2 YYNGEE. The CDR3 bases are TGTGCCAGCAGCGCAGACCCACAGAGCTCCTACGAGCAGTACTTC. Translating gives CASSADPQSSYEQYF.

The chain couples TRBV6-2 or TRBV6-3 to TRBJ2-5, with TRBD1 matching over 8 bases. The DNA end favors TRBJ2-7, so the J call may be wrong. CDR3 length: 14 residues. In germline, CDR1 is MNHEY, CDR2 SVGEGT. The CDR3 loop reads CASSDRGFDDEQYF. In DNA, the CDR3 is TGTGCCAGCAGCGACAGGGGATTTGACGACGAGCAGTACTTC.

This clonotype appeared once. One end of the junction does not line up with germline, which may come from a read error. In DNA form, the CDR3 reads TGCGCCAGCGGCTTATGGACTAGCGGGGGGACAGATACGCAGTATTTT. It encodes CASGLWTSGGTDTQYF. V and J are TRBV5-1 and TRBJ2-3, with 14 bases that match TRBD2. The CDR3 has 16 residues. The germline V gene has CDR1 SGHRS and CDR2 YFSETQ.